Listed below are T cell receptor beta chains from one sample, sequenced in a study of spatial heterogeneity in lung cancer. TCRdb re-analysed the 5' RACE reads in MiXCR, keeping a single row per CDR3 protein. The sample has around 23,000 distinct CDR3 sequences; about 6.8% are singletons. This material consisted of lung tumor tissue, taken at surgery. Receptors originate from a male donor with early-stage non-small cell lung cancer. CDR3s include the opening cysteine and the closing phenylalanine or tryptophan. D genes are given only for firm matches. Where a row states a size, it is once, few, many or the class of an expanded clone; other rows omit it.

>TRBV5-1|-|many|TRBJ2-3|14
TGCGCCAGCAGGAGAGCGGTTAGCACAGATACGCAGTATTTT
CASRRAVSTDTQYF
>TRBV12-3/TRBV12-4|-|many|TRBJ2-1|12
TGTGCCAGCAGTCCGACAGCTAATGAGCAGTTCTTC
CASSPTANEQFF
>TRBV2|TRBD1|many|TRBJ2-1|13
TGTGCCAGCAAAGGGGGCGCCTACAATGAGCAGTTCTTC
CASKGGAYNEQFF
>TRBV5-4|-|large|TRBJ2-1|12
TGTGCCAGCAGCTCGAAGAGGGCTGAGCAGTTCTTC
CASSSKRAEQFF
>TRBV27|-|many|TRBJ2-6|17
TGTGCCAGCAGTTTGTTACTGGGAGGCTCTGGGGCCAACGTCCTGACTTTC
CASSLLLGGSGANVLTF
>TRBV11-2|TRBD1|many|TRBJ2-1|15
TGTGCCAGCAGCTTAGTTGTGACAGGGGTAAATGAGCAGTTCTTC
CASSLVVTGVNEQFF
>TRBV9|-|few|TRBJ2-7|16
TGTGCCAGCAGCGTAGAGGGTAGGGCTCAATCCTACGAGCAGTACTTC
CASSVEGRAQSYEQYF
>TRBV14|-|many|TRBJ2-3|16
TGTGCCAGCAGCCAAGATCAGGCAGCGGAAGGGGATACGCAGTATTTT
CASSQDQAAEGDTQYF
>TRBV7-7|-|-|TRBJ2-3|15
TGTGCTAGCAGCTCGAGTGTGGGGGCCCGGGATACGCAGTATTTT
CASSSSVGARDTQYF
>TRBV7-2|-|many|TRBJ2-7|14
TGTGCCAGCAGCTTCGACTCGGGGTCCTACGAGCAGTACTTC
CASSFDSGSYEQYF
>TRBV28|-|many|TRBJ2-7|14
TGTGCCAGCAGCTACAGGGCGAGGAACTACGAGCAGTACTTC
CASSYRARNYEQYF
>TRBV5-1|TRBD1|many|TRBJ2-2|16
TGCGCCAGCAGCTTAGGGACAGGGGGCAAAACCGGGGAGCTGTTTTTT
CASSLGTGGKTGELFF
>TRBV21-1|-|many|TRBJ1-2|17
TGTGCCAGCAGCAAAGGATATCGGGGCAGAGAAAACTATGGCTACACCTTC
CASSKGYRGRENYGYTF
>TRBV5-1|TRBD1|many|TRBJ2-5|15
TGCGCCAGCAGCTTGGCCGGGGACAGCCAAGAGACCCAGTACTTC
CASSLAGDSQETQYF
>TRBV19|TRBD1|many|TRBJ1-5|15
TGTGCCAGTAGTATGGGACAGGGGGTCAATCAGCCCCAGCATTTT
CASSMGQGVNQPQHF
>TRBV6-2/TRBV6-3|-|few|TRBJ1-5|14
TGTGCCAGCAGGCGAGAGGGTAGCAATCAGCCCCAGCATTTT
CASRREGSNQPQHF
>TRBV7-2|-|-|TRBJ2-5|14
TGTGCCAGCAGCTTATCGTTTCTAAAGGGGACCCAGTACTTC
CASSLSFLKGTQYF
>TRBV5-1|-|many|TRBJ2-4|12
TGCGCCAGCAGCTTGGCAGGAGGCATTCAGTACTTC
CASSLAGGIQYF
>TRBV3-1|-|many|TRBJ2-3|13
TGTGCCAGCAGCCCCCCGGGTCGATATACGCAGTATTTT
CASSPPGRYTQYF
>TRBV7-2|TRBD2|-|TRBJ2-5|15
TGTGCCAGCAGCCTTACTAGCGGGCCACAAGAGACCCAGTACTTC
CASSLTSGPQETQYF
>TRBV2|-|many|TRBJ1-6|16
TGTGCCAGCAGGGACGGGAAGAGCTCCTATAATTCACCCCTCCACTTT
CASRDGKSSYNSPLHF
>TRBV5-6|-|many|TRBJ1-6|14
TGTGCCAGCAGCTTGGGAGGGGGTAATTCACCCCTCCACTTT
CASSLGGGNSPLHF
>TRBV3-1|-|many|TRBJ2-3|14
TGTGCCAGCAGCCATTCCGGGTTGGGGGATACGCAGTATTTT
CASSHSGLGDTQYF
>TRBV24-1|TRBD2|many|TRBJ2-5|16
TGTGCCACCAGTGATTATCGAGCGGGGGGGCAGGAGACCCAGTACTTC
CATSDYRAGGQETQYF
>TRBV7-2|TRBD2|-|TRBJ2-4|15
TGTGCCAGCAGCTTAAAGGCGGGAGAGTTGAACATTCAGTACTTC
CASSLKAGELNIQYF
>TRBV7-2|-|medium-sized|TRBJ1-5|15
TGTGCCAGCAGCCCAAACACTTGGGCTAATCAGCCCCAGCATTTT
CASSPNTWANQPQHF
>TRBV11-2|-|many|TRBJ1-2|11
TGTGCCAGCAGCTGGGGGTATGGCTACACCTTC
CASSWGYGYTF
>TRBV7-8|-|-|TRBJ2-7|15
TGTGCCAGCAGCCTGGACTGGGGTAATGGGTACGAGCAGTACTTC
CASSLDWGNGYEQYF
>TRBV5-6|TRBD2|many|TRBJ2-1|16
TGTGCCAGCAACGTAATAGCGGGACTGTTTTACAATGAGCAGTTCTTC
CASNVIAGLFYNEQFF
>TRBV19|-|many|TRBJ1-1|14
TGTGCCAGTAGAGGGGCAGGGAACAAATTAGAAGCTTTCTTT
CASRGAGNKLEAFF
>TRBV12-3/TRBV12-4|-|many|TRBJ2-5|14
TGTGCCAGCAGTCCCGACCAGGCTCAAGAGACCCAGTACTTC
CASSPDQAQETQYF
>TRBV7-2|-|-|TRBJ1-1|15
TGTGCCAGCAGCTTATGGGGCAGGGAGGACACTGAAGCTTTCTTT
CASSLWGREDTEAFF
>TRBV28|TRBD2|many|TRBJ2-3|17
TGTGCCAGCAGTTCGGGACTAGCGGGCCTGAGCACAGATACGCAGTATTTT
CASSSGLAGLSTDTQYF
>TRBV4-2|-|many|TRBJ2-3|13
TGTGCCAGCAGCCAAGCCGGCCCAGATACGCAGTATTTT
CASSQAGPDTQYF
>TRBV9|TRBD1|many|TRBJ1-4|14
TGTGCCAGCAGCGAAGGGACAGCAAATGAAAAACTGTTTTTT
CASSEGTANEKLFF
>TRBV5-6|-|many|TRBJ2-2|16
TGTGCCAGCAGATACACCGGGACACGGAACACCGGGGAGCTGTTTTTT
CASRYTGTRNTGELFF
>TRBV5-4|-|many|TRBJ2-3|14
TGTGCCAGCAGCTTTGACAGACGAACAGATACGCAGTATTTT
CASSFDRRTDTQYF
>TRBV6-1|-|many|TRBJ1-3|14
TGTGCCAGCACCCGGGGGCTCTCTGGAAACACCATATATTTT
CASTRGLSGNTIYF
>TRBV3-1|-|many|TRBJ2-7|18
TGTGCCAGCAGCCAAGACCTAAGAGGGGCCGCGGCGATACCCGAGCAGTACTTC
CASSQDLRGAAAIPEQYF
>TRBV6-5|-|many|TRBJ1-1|15
TGTGCCAGCAGCGCGGTCGGCATGATGAACACTGAAGCTTTCTTT
CASSAVGMMNTEAFF
>TRBV7-9|-|many|TRBJ2-4|12
TGTGCCAGCAGCCAAGACAGTTGGGTGTCGTACTTC
CASSQDSWVSYF
>TRBV7-8|-|many|TRBJ2-2|13
TGTGCCAGCAGGAGCGGGAACACCGGGGAGCTGTTTTTT
CASRSGNTGELFF
>TRBV19|-|many|TRBJ2-7|13
TGTGCCAGTAGTCCGGGACCGGCGGGCGAGCAGTACTTC
CASSPGPAGEQYF
>TRBV24-1|-|once|TRBJ2-7|13
TGTGCCACCTCTGGTGACAAGGCCTACGAGCAGTACTTC
CATSGDKAYEQYF
>TRBV18|TRBD1|many|TRBJ1-3|16
TGTGCCAGCTCACCCAGGACAGGGGTCTCTGGAAACACCATATATTTT
CASSPRTGVSGNTIYF
>TRBV20-1|TRBD1|many|TRBJ2-3|14
TGCAGTGCTAGAGTACCAGGGGGCAAAGATACGCAGTATTTT
CSARVPGGKDTQYF
>TRBV6-2/TRBV6-3|-|many|TRBJ2-3|14
TGTGCCAGCAGTTACCTAGCGAGCACAGATACGCAGTATTTT
CASSYLASTDTQYF
>TRBV5-1|-|many|TRBJ2-1|14
TGCGCCAGCAGCCCCTCCCCGACTGGGAGTGAGCAGTTCTTC
CASSPSPTGSEQFF
>TRBV28|-|medium-sized|TRBJ2-5|13
TGTGCCAGCAGTTCCAGGACCCCAGAGACCCAGTACTTC
CASSSRTPETQYF
>TRBV7-2|TRBD2|medium-sized|TRBJ2-3|16
TGTGCCAGCAGCGGAACTAGCGGGGGGAACACAGATACGCAGTATTTT
CASSGTSGGNTDTQYF
>TRBV19|-|many|TRBJ1-5|15
TGTGCCAGTAGTATCTGGCTTAATAGCAATCAGCCCCAGCATTTT
CASSIWLNSNQPQHF
>TRBV5-1|TRBD1|many|TRBJ1-1|14
TGCGCCAGCTTTTCCGGGACAGGTGGCACTGAAGCTTTCTTT
CASFSGTGGTEAFF
>TRBV29-1|-|many|TRBJ1-2|13
TGCAGCGTAGACATGAGGGAGGGCTATGGCTACACCTTC
CSVDMREGYGYTF
>TRBV27|-|many|TRBJ1-5|13
TGTGCCAGCAGTCTTCAGGGGAATCAGCCCCAGCATTTT
CASSLQGNQPQHF
>TRBV27|TRBD1|many|TRBJ2-3|15
TGTGCCAGCCAAGTAACAGGGGGCATAGCAGATACGCAGTATTTT
CASQVTGGIADTQYF
>TRBV10-3|TRBD2|many|TRBJ2-5|12
TGTGCCACCGGGGGGGGCTTAGAGACCCAGTACTTC
CATGGGLETQYF